This TCR beta chain was recovered during a study of blood T cell repertoires in COVID-19. Study-wide background: Donors in the United States, Italy and Spain gave samples during acute or convalescent COVID-19.

Methods used by the authors: Amplified reference gene primers provided the basis for estimating nucleated cell counts. Assay: immunoSEQ multiplex PCR; the TCRdb copy retains only in-frame clones and omits some. From that table come the V and J calls and clone size; the DNA was used to work out D and trimming. The repertoire holds approximately 270,000 clones, 91% seen once, with 0.95% to 1.5% in the top ten. The CDR3 sequence is 15 residues long. Germline V gene data show CDR1 as MNHEY and CDR2 as SVGAGI. The trim removed 5 bases at V and 6 bases at J, leaving 8 bases unmatched. The specimen was PBMCs or T cells enriched from blood (not recorded which). The chain combines TRBV6-5 with TRBJ1-5, with 9 nucleotides matching TRBD1. The TCR comes from a human donor in a cohort exposed to, infected with or recovered from COVID-19 (not recorded which). The donor label of this sample is uncertain. The CDR3 DNA follows: TGTGCCAGCAGTAGTGCGGGACAGGGACGTCAGCCCCAGCATTTT. Amino acids: CASSSAGQGRQPQHF.